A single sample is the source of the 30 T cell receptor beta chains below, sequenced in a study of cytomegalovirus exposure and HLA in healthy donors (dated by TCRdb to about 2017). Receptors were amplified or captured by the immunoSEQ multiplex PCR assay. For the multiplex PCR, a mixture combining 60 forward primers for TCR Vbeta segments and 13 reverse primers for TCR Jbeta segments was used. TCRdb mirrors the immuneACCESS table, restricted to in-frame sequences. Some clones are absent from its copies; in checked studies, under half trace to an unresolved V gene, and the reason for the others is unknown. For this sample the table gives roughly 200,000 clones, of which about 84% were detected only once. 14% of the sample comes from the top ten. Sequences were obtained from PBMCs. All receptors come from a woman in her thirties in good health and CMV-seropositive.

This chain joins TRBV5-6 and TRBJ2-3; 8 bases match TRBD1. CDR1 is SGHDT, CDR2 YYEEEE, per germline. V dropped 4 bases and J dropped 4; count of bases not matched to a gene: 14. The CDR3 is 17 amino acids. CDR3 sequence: CASSPLTDRGSADTQYF. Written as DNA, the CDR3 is TGTGCCAGCAGCCCGCTGACTGACAGGGGAAGCGCAGATACGCAGTATTTT.

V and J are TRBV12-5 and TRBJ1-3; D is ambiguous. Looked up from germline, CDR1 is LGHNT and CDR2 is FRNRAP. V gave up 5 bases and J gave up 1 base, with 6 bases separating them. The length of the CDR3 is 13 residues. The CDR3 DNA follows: TGTGCTAGTGGTCGGGGTTCTGGAAACACCATATATTTT. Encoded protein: CASGRGSGNTIYF.

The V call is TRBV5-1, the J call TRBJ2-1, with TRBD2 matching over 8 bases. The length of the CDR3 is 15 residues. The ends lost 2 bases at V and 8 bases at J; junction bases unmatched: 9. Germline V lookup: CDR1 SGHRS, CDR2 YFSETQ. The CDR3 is CASSFEGLGVDEQFF. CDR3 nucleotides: TGCGCCAGCAGCTTCGAGGGACTAGGGGTTGATGAGCAGTTCTTC.

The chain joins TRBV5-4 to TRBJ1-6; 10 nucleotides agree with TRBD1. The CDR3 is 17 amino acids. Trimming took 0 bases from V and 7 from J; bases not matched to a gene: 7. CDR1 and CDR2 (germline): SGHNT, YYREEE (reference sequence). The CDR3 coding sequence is TGTGCCAGCAGCTTGGGGGGGGACAGGGGAGGGAATTCACCCCTCCACTTT. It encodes CASSLGGDRGGNSPLHF.

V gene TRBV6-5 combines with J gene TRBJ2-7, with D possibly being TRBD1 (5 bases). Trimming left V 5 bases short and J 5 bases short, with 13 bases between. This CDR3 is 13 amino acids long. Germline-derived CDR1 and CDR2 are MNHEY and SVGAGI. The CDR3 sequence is CASSRTRRHEQYF. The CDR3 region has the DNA TGTGCCAGCAGTCGGACAAGACGCCACGAGCAGTACTTC.

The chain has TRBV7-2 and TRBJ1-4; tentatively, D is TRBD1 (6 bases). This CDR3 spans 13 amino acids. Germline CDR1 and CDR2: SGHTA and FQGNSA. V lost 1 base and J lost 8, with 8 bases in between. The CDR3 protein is CASSLDREEKLFF. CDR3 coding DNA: TGTGCCAGCAGCTTAGACAGGGAAGAAAAACTGTTTTTT.

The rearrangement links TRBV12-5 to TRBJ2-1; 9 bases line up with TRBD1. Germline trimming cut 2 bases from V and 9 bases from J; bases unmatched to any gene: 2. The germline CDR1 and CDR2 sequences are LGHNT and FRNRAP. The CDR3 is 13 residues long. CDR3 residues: CASGLTGGGEQFF. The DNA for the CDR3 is TGTGCTAGTGGTTTGACAGGGGGCGGTGAGCAGTTCTTC.

The CDR3 sequence: CASSFGEAPYEQYF. CDR3 nucleotide sequence: TGTGCCAGCTCCTTCGGTGAGGCCCCCTACGAGCAGTACTTC. The chain recombines TRBV27 with TRBJ2-7; D is ambiguous. Deletions cut 8 bases from V and 2 bases from J, with 16 bases between. The CDR3 contains 14 residues. Germline lookup yields CDR1 MNHEY and CDR2 SMNVEV (reference sequence).

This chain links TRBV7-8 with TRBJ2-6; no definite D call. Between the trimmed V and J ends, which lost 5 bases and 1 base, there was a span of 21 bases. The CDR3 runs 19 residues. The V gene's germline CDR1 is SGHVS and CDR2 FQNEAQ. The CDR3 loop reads CASSPKGRGSPSGANVLTF. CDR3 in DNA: TGTGCCAGCAGCCCTAAAGGTCGAGGTTCCCCTTCTGGGGCCAACGTCCTGACTTTC.

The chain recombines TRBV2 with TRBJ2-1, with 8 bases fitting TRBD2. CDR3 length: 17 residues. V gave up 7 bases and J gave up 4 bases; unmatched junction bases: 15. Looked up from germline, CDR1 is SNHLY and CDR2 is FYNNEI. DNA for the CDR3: TGTGCCAGCACCACGACGTATCTAAAGCGGGGGTACAATGAGCAGTTCTTC. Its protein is CASTTTYLKRGYNEQFF.

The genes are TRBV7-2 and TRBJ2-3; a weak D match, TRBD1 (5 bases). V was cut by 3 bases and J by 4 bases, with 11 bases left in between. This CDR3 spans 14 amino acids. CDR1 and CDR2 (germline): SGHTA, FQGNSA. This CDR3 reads CASSLNQGSDTQYF. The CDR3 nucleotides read TGTGCCAGCAGCTTGAACCAGGGTTCAGATACGCAGTATTTT. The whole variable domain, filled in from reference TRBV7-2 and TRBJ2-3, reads GAGVSQSPSNKVTEKGKDVELRCDPISGHTALYWYRQSLGQGLEFLIYFQGNSAPDKSGLPSDRFSAERTGGSVSTLTIQRTQQEDSAVYLCASSLNQGSDTQYFGPGTRLTVL.

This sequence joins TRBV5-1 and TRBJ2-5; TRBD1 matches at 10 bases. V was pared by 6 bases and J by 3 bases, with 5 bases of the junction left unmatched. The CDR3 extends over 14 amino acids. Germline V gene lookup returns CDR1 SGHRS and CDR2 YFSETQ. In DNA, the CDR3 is TGCGCCAGCATGAAAGGGACAGGGGAAGAGACCCAGTACTTC. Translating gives CASMKGTGEETQYF.

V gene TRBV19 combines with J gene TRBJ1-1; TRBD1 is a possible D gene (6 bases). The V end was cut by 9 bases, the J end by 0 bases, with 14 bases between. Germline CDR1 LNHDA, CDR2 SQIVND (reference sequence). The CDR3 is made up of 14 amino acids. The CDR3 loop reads CASTGYQVNTEAFF. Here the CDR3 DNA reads TGTGCCAGCACAGGGTATCAGGTGAACACTGAAGCTTTCTTT.

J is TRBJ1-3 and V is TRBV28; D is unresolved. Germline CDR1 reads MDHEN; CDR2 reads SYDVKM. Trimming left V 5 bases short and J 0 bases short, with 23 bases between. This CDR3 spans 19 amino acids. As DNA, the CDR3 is TGTGCCAGCAGTACCCCGTTTCTCGTCCAGTTCGACTCTGGAAACACCATATATTTT. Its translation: CASSTPFLVQFDSGNTIYF.

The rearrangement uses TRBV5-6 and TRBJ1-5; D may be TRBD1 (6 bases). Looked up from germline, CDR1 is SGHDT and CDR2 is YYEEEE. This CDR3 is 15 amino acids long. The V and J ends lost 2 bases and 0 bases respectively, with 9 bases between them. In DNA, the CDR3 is TGTGCCAGCAGCTTACAGGGTATTAGCAATCAGCCCCAGCATTTT. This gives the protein CASSLQGISNQPQHF.

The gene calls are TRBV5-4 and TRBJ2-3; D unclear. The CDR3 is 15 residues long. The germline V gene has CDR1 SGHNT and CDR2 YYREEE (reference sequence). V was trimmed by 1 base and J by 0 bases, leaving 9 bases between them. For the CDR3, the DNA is TGTGCCAGCAGCTTGTCGCGGATGAGCACAGATACGCAGTATTTT. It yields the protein CASSLSRMSTDTQYF.

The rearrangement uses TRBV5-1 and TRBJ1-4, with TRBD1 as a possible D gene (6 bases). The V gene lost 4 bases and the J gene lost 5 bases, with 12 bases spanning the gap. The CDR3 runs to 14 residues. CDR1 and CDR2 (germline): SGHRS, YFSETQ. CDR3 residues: CASSPLTGNEKLFF. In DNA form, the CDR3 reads TGCGCCAGCAGCCCATTGACAGGAAATGAAAAACTGTTTTTT.

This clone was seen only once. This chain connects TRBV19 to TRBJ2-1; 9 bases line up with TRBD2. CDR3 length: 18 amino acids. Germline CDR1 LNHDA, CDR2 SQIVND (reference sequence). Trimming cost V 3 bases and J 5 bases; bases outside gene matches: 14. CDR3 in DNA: TGTGCCAGTAGTATGTATGCGGGGGGACTAGCAGGGAACAATGAGCAGTTCTTC. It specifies CASSMYAGGLAGNNEQFF.

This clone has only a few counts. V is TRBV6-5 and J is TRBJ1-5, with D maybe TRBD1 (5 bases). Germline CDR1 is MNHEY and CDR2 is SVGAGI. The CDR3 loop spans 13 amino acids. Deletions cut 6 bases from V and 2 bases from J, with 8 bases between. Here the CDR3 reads CASRTGGNQPQHF. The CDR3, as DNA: TGTGCCAGCAGAACGGGGGGCAATCAGCCCCAGCATTTT.

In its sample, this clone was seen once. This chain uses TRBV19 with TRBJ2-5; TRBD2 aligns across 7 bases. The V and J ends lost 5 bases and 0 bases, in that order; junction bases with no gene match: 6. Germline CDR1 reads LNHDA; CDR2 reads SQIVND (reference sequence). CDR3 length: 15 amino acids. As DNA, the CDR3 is TGTGCCAGTAGTCAGCTAGCGGCCTACCAAGAGACCCAGTACTTC. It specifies CASSQLAAYQETQYF.

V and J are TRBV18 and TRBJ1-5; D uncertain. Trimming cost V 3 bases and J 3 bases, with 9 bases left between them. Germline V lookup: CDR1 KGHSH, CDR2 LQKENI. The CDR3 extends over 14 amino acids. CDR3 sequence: CASSPELINQPQHF. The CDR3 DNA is TGTGCCAGCTCACCTGAACTCATCAATCAGCCCCAGCATTTT.

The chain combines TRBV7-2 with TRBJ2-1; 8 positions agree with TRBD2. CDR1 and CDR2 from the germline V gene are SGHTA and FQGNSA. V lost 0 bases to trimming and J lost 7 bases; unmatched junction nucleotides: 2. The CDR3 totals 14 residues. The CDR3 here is CASSLAGTRNEQFF. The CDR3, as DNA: TGTGCCAGCAGCTTAGCCGGGACTAGGAATGAGCAGTTCTTC.

The chain's CDR3 is CASSMGQGEYEQYF. Written as DNA, the CDR3 is TGTGCCAGCAGCATGGGACAGGGGGAATACGAGCAGTACTTC. J is TRBJ2-7 and V is TRBV7-9, with 11 bases aligning to TRBD1. After removal of 5 bases from V and 4 bases from J, the junction contained 4 bases not matched to a gene. This CDR3 has 14 amino acids. Germline-derived CDR1 and CDR2 are SEHNR and FQNEAQ (reference sequence). Variable domain in full (rest from reference TRBV7-9 and TRBJ2-7): DTGVSQNPRHKITKRGQNVTFRCDPISEHNRLYWYRQTLGQGPEFLTYFQNEAQLEKSRLLSDRFSAERPKGSFSTLEIQRTEQGDSAMYLCASSMGQGEYEQYFGPGTRLTVT.

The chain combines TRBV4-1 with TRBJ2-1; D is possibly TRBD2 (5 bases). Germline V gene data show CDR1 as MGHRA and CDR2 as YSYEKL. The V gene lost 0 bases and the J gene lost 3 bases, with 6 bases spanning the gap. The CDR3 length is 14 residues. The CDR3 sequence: CASSQEGSYNEQFF. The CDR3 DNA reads TGCGCCAGCAGCCAAGAGGGGAGCTACAATGAGCAGTTCTTC.

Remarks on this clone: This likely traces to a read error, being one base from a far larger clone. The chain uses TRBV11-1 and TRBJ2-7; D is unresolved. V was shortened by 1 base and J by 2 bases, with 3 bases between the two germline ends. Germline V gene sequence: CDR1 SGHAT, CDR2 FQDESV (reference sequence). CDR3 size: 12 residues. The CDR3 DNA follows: TGTGCCAGCAGCTTAGACACCTACGAGCAGTACTTC. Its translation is CASSLDTYEQYF.

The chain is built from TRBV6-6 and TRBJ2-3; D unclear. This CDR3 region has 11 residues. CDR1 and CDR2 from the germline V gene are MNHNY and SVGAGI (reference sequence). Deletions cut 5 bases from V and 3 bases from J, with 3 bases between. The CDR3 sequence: CASSATDTQYF. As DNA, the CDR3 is TGTGCCAGCAGTGCGACAGATACGCAGTATTTT.

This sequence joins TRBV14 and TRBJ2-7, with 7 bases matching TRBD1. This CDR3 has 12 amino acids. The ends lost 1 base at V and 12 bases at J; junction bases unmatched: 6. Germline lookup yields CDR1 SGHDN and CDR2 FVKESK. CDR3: CASSQARGQSYF. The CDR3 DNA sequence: TGTGCCAGCAGCCAAGCTAGGGGACAGTCGTACTTC.

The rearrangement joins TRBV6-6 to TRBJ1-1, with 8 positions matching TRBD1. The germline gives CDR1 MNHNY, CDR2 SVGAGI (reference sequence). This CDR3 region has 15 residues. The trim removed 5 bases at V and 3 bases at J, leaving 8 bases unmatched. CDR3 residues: CASSPPGQAHTEAFF. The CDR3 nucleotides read TGTGCCAGCAGTCCCCCGGGACAGGCCCACACTGAAGCTTTCTTT.

CDR3 amino acids: CASSPRTGGEGETQYF. CDR3 sequence (DNA): TGTGCCAGCAGTCCTCGGACAGGGGGCGAGGGGGAGACCCAGTACTTC. The chain joins TRBV2 to TRBJ2-5; 11 bases map to TRBD1. There are 16 residues in the CDR3. Germline loops: CDR1 SNHLY, CDR2 FYNNEI. Trimming took 5 bases from V and 5 from J; bases not matched to a gene: 10. The full variable domain, completed using reference TRBV2 and TRBJ2-5, is EPEVTQTPSHQVTQMGQEVILRCVPISNHLYFYWYRQILGQKVEFLVSFYNNEISEKSEIFDDQFSVERPDGSNFTLKIRSTKLEDSAMYFCASSPRTGGEGETQYFGPGTRLLVL.

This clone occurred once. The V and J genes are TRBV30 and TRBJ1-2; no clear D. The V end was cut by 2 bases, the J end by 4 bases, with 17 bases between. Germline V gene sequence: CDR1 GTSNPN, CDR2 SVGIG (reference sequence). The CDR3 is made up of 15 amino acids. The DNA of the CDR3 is TGTGCCTGGAGTTTTATGTCAGGCGAACCCTATGGCTACACCTTC. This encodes CAWSFMSGEPYGYTF. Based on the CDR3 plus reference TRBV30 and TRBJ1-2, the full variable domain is SQTIHQWPATLVQPVGSPLSLECTVEGTSNPNLYWYRQAAGRGLQLLFYSVGIGQISSEVPQNLSASRPQDRQFILSSKKLLLSDSGFYLCAWSFMSGEPYGYTFGSGTRLTVV.